Described below is a single TCR beta chain sequence and its context. The sample originates from a study of T cell repertoires in cytomegalovirus infection. The germline gives CDR1 KGHSH, CDR2 LQKENI. The length of the CDR3 is 16 residues. V lost 3 bases and J 0 bases, leaving 12 bases between the germline ends. TCRdb re-derived calls from the reads in MiXCR, one entry per CDR3 protein. The sample lists 150,000 to 160,000 distinct CDR3 sequences; less than 25% were seen once. The V gene is TRBV18, the J gene TRBJ1-5; D gene uncertain. This TCR was sampled from a human donor in good health (CMV status not recorded). Some clones in this sample may be carry-over from other donors' samples. What was sequenced was PBMCs. CDR3 nucleotides: TGTGCCAGCTCACCGCTGGGAACACCTAGCAATCAGCCCCAGCATTTT. This encodes CASSPLGTPSNQPQHF.